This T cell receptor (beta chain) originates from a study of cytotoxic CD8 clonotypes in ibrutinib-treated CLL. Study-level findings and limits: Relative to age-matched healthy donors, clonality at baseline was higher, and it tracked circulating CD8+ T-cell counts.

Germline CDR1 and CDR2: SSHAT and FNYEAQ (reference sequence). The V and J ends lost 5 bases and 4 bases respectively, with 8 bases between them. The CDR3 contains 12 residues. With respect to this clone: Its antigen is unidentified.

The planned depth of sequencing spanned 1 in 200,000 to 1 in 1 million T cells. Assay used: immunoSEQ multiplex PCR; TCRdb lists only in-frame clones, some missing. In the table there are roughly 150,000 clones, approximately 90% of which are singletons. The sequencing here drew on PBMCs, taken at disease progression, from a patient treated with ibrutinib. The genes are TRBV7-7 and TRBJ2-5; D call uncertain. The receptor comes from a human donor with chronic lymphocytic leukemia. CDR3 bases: TGTGCCAGCAGCCCTACGGGAGAGACCCAGTACTTC. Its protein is CASSPTGETQYF. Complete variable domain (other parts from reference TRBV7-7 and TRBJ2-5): GAGVSQSPRYKVTKRGQDVTLRCDPISSHATLYWYQQALGQGPEFLTYFNYEAQPDKSGLPSDRFSAERPEGSISTLTIQRTEQRDSAMYRCASSPTGETQYFGPGTRLLVL.